This TCR beta chain was sequenced during a study of CD8 T cells in ankylosing spondylitis. The CDR3 runs 17 residues. V lost 3 bases and J lost 4; bases outside the gene matches: 11. This clonotype was detected many times. TCRdb reanalysed the 5' RACE reads using MiXCR and keeps one entry per CDR3 protein. The data contain some 95,000 distinct CDR3 sequences, around 9.4% of them singletons. The V call is TRBV12-3 or TRBV12-4, the J call TRBJ2-1, with TRBD2 matching over 8 bases. The TCR comes from a male donor with ankylosing spondylitis or in good health (not recorded which). Source material: blood, either unsorted or a sorted T cell fraction (not recorded which). CDR3: CASSLDRGGRGYNEQFF. The CDR3 DNA sequence: TGTGCCAGCAGTTTGGACCGGGGGGGCCGAGGGTACAATGAGCAGTTCTTC.